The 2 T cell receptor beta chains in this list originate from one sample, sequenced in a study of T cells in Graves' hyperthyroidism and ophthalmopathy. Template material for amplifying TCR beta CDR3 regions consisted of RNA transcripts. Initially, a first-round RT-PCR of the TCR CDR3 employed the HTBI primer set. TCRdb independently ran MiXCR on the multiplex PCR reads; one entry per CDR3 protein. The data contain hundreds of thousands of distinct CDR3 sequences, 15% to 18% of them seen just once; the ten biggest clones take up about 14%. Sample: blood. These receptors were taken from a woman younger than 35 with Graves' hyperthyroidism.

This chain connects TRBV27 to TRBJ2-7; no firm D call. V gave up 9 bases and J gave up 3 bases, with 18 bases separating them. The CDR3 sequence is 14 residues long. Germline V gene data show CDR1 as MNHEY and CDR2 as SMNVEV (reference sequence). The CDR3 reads CASTKKFGYYEQYF. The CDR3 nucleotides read TGTGCCAGTACAAAAAAGTTCGGCTACTACGAGCAGTACTTC.

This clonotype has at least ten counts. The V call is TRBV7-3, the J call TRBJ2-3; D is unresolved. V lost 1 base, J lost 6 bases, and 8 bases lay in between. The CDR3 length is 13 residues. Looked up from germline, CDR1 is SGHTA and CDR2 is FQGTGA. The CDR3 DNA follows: TGTGCCAGCAGCTTAATGGCCGGCGATACGCAGTATTTT. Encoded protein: CASSLMAGDTQYF.